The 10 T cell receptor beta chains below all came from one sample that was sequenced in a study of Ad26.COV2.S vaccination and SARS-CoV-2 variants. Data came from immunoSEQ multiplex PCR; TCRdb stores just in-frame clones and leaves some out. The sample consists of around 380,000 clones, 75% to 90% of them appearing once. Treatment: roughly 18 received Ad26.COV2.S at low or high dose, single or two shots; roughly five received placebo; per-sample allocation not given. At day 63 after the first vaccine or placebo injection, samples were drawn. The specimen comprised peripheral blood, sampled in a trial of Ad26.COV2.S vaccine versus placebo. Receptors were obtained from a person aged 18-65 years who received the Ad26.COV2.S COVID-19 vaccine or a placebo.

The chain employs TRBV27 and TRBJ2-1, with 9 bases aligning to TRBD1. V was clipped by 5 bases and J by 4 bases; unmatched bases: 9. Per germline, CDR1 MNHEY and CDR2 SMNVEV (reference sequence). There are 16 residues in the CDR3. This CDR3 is CASSPTGGYLYNEQFF. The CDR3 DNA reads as TGTGCCAGCAGTCCAACAGGGGGCTATTTATACAATGAGCAGTTCTTC.

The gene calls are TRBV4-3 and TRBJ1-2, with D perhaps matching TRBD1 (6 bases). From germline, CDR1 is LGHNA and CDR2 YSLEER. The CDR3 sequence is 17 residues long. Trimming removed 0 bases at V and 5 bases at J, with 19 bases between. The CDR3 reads CASSQDLGTSKGYGYTF. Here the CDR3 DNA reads TGCGCCAGCAGCCAAGATCTTGGGACAAGTAAAGGGTATGGCTACACCTTC.

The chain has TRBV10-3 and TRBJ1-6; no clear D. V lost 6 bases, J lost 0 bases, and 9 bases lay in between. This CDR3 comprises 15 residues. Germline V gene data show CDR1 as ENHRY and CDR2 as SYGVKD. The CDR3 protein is CAIRAGDSYNSPLHF. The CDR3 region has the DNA TGTGCCATCAGGGCCGGGGACTCCTATAATTCACCCCTCCACTTT.

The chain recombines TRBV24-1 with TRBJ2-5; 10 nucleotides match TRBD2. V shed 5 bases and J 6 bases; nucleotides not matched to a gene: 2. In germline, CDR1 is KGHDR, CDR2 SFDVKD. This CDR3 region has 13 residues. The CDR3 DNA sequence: TGTGCCACCAGTGCTAGCGGGGGAAAGACCCAGTACTTC. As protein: CATSASGGKTQYF.

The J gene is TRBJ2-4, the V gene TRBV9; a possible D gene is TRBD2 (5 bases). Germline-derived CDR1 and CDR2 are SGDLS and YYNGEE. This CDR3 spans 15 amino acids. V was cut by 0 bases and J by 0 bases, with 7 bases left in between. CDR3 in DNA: TGTGCCAGCAGCGTAGGCGGACTAGCCAAAAACATTCAGTACTTC. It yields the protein CASSVGGLAKNIQYF. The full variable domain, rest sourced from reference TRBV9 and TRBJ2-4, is DSGVTQTPKHLITATGQRVTLRCSPRSGDLSVYWYQQSLDQGLQFLIQYYNGEERAKGNILERFSAQQFPDLHSELNLSSLELGDSALYFCASSVGGLAKNIQYFGAGTRLSVL.

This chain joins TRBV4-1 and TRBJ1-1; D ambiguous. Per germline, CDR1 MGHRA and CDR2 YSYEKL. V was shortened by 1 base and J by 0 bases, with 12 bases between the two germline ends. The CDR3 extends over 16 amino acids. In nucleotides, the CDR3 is TGCGCCAGCAGCCAAGCCCGGGAGAGGGTGAACACTGAAGCTTTCTTT. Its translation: CASSQARERVNTEAFF.

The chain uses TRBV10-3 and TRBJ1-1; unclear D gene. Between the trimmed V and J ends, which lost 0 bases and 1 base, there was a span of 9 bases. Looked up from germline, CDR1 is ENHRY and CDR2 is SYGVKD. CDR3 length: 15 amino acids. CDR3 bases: TGTGCCATCAGTGAGTCGAATCATCGGAACACTGAAGCTTTCTTT. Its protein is CAISESNHRNTEAFF.

Written as DNA, the CDR3 is TGTGCCAGCAGCTTAGGAAAACAGCTCTACGAGCAGTACTTC. Amino acids: CASSLGKQLYEQYF. V usage is TRBV7-2 and J usage is TRBJ2-7; D is uncertain. Trimming pared 1 base from V and 3 bases from J, leaving 10 bases between. Germline V gives CDR1 SGHTA, CDR2 FQGNSA. The CDR3 has 14 amino acids.

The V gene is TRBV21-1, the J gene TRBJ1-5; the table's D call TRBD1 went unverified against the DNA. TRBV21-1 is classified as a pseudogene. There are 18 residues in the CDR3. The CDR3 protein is CASSPPRTGGNSNQPQHF. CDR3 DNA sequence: TGTGCCAGCAGCCCTCCCCGGACAGGCGGGAATAGCAATCAGCCCCAGCATTTT.

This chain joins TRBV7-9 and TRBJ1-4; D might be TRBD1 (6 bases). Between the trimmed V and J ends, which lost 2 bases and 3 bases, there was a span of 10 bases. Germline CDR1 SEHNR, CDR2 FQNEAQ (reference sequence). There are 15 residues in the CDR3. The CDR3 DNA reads TGTGCCAGCAGCTTACCGACAGGACCTAATGAAAAACTGTTTTTT. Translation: CASSLPTGPNEKLFF.